The 6 T cell receptor beta chains presented below share a single source sample, sequenced in a study of T cell responses to AZD1222 COVID-19 vaccine. Some clones are missing from TCRdb's copy, which holds only in-frame ones; the method was immunoSEQ multiplex PCR. The sample gives approximately 180,000 clones, approximately 90% of which show up once; about 3% is in the top ten. The sequences come from peripheral blood, collected on day 0 of AZD1222 vaccination. These receptors all stem from an adult in good health.

The rearrangement uses TRBV19 and TRBJ1-6; possible D gene TRBD1, 6 bases. V lost 7 bases and J 0 bases, leaving 16 bases between the germline ends. The CDR3 totals 17 residues. Germline V gives CDR1 LNHDA, CDR2 SQIVND (reference sequence). CDR3 protein: CASNRGQGNSYNSPLHF. The CDR3 coding sequence is TGTGCCAGTAACCGAGGGCAGGGGAACTCCTATAATTCACCCCTCCACTTT.

The chain is built from TRBV5-6 and TRBJ2-5; 7 bases align to TRBD2. V lost 0 bases and J lost 1; bases outside the gene matches: 3. CDR1 and CDR2 (germline): SGHDT, YYEEEE. The length of the CDR3 is 15 residues. CDR3 sequence: CASSLEQRGQETQYF. The CDR3 region has the DNA TGTGCCAGCAGCTTGGAACAGCGGGGCCAAGAGACCCAGTACTTC.

The genes are TRBV14 and TRBJ2-1; 8 bases align to TRBD2. There are 17 residues in the CDR3. Unmatched junction bases numbered 6, after V lost 2 bases and J lost 0 bases. Looked up from germline, CDR1 is SGHDN and CDR2 is FVKESK. CDR3 DNA sequence: TGTGCCAGCAGCCAACTTTTAGCGGGGATCTCCTACAATGAGCAGTTCTTC. Amino acid sequence: CASSQLLAGISYNEQFF.

The chain combines TRBV5-4 with TRBJ2-1; 12 bases align to TRBD2. This CDR3 region has 15 residues. J was trimmed by 7 bases and V by 0 bases; bases with no gene match: 2. The germline V gene has CDR1 SGHNT and CDR2 YYREEE (reference sequence). The CDR3 coding sequence is TGTGCCAGCAGCTTGGATCTAGCGGGGGGGAATGAGCAGTTCTTC. It is translated as CASSLDLAGGNEQFF.

This chain links TRBV6-2 or TRBV6-3 with TRBJ1-5; 7 bases fit TRBD1. CDR1 MNHEY and CDR2 SVGEGT come from the germline V gene. Unmatched junction bases numbered 8, after V lost 5 bases and J lost 4 bases. The length of the CDR3 is 15 residues. CDR3 DNA: TGTGCCAGCAGTACCGAAGGGGGCAAGAATCAGCCCCAGCATTTT. Translation: CASSTEGGKNQPQHF.

The gene calls are TRBV6-1 and TRBJ1-3; D unclear. V shed 2 bases and J shed 2 bases, with 7 bases lying between them. Germline V CDR1 and CDR2: MNHNS, SASEGT. The CDR3 is made up of 14 amino acids. The CDR3 loop is CASSEQKAGNTIYF. As DNA, the CDR3 is TGTGCCAGCAGTGAACAAAAAGCTGGAAACACCATATATTTT.